The 13 T cell receptor beta chains reported below all come from one sample, sequenced in a study of cytotoxic CD8 clonotypes in ibrutinib-treated CLL. The data were produced by immunoSEQ multiplex PCR, yet TCRdb's version contains in-frame clones alone and is incomplete. Of almost 250,000 clones in the sample, 70% were seen once. The sequences come from PBMCs, collected after 24 months of ibrutinib treatment. These receptors originate from a human donor with chronic lymphocytic leukemia.

The chain couples TRBV30 to TRBJ2-3; D remains unclear. This CDR3 comprises 13 residues. Germline V gene sequence: CDR1 GTSNPN, CDR2 SVGIG (reference sequence). V was clipped by 0 bases and J by 2 bases, with 6 bases between them. The CDR3 DNA sequence: TGTGCCTGGAGTGTACCAAACACAGATACGCAGTATTTT. Amino acid sequence: CAWSVPNTDTQYF. Combining the CDR3 with reference TRBV30 and TRBJ2-3 gives the whole variable domain SQTIHQWPATLVQPVGSPLSLECTVEGTSNPNLYWYRQAAGRGLQLLFYSVGIGQISSEVPQNLSASRPQDRQFILSSKKLLLSDSGFYLCAWSVPNTDTQYFGPGTRLTVL.

The chain joins TRBV27 to TRBJ2-3; D may be TRBD1 or TRBD2 (5 bases each). CDR3 length: 11 residues. The germline V gene encodes CDR1 MNHEY and CDR2 SMNVEV (reference sequence). V shed 6 bases and J shed 12 bases, with 13 bases lying between them. The CDR3 coding sequence is TGTGCCAGCAGCGGGGCTCGTTTTCAGTATTTT. Protein sequence: CASSGARFQYF.

This rearrangement joins TRBV5-4 to TRBJ2-2; tentative D call: TRBD2 (5 bases). Germline loops: CDR1 SGHNT, CDR2 YYREEE (reference sequence). V was pared by 2 bases and J by 3 bases, with 14 bases between. This CDR3 spans 16 amino acids. CDR3 sequence: CASSFKRAPDTGELFF. In DNA, the CDR3 is TGTGCCAGCAGCTTTAAGAGGGCGCCCGACACCGGGGAGCTGTTTTTT. Supplemented by reference TRBV5-4 and TRBJ2-2, the full variable domain reads ETGVTQSPTHLIKTRGQQVTLRCSSQSGHNTVSWYQQALGQGPQFIFQYYREEENGRGNFPPRFSGLQFPNYSSELNVNALELDDSALYLCASSFKRAPDTGELFFGEGSRLTVL.

The chain joins TRBV6-6 to TRBJ1-1; 11 bases agree with TRBD1. The CDR3 is 14 amino acids. Trimming cost V 6 bases and J 6 bases; bases outside gene matches: 6. CDR1 and CDR2 (germline): MNHNY, SVGAGI (reference sequence). The CDR3 DNA is TGTGCCAGCAGACCGGGACAGGGGGTTCCTGAAGCTTTCTTT. Amino acids: CASRPGQGVPEAFF.

The rearrangement links TRBV6-5 to TRBJ1-1; perhaps TRBD1 as D (6 bases). Germline assignment: CDR1 MNHEY and CDR2 SVGAGI. This CDR3 comprises 15 residues. Trimming took 0 bases from V and 11 from J, leaving 19 bases between them. CDR3 nucleotides: TGTGCCAGCAGTTACTCGACTTTGCAGTCCCAGGGGGCTTTCTTT. Translation gives CASSYSTLQSQGAFF.

This clone was counted between two and nine times. The chain is built from TRBV7-8 and TRBJ1-1; 7 positions match TRBD1. This CDR3 spans 15 amino acids. Unmatched junction bases numbered 5, after V lost 3 bases and J lost 1 base. CDR1 is SGHVS and CDR2 is FQNEAQ in the germline V gene. CDR3 amino acids: CASSFSGGPNTEAFF. In DNA form, the CDR3 reads TGTGCCAGCAGCTTCTCAGGGGGTCCGAACACTGAAGCTTTCTTT.

This chain connects TRBV28 to TRBJ1-2; 10 bases fit TRBD1. Germline V gives CDR1 MDHEN, CDR2 SYDVKM. Trimming at V came to 6 bases and at J to 4 bases, leaving 8 bases not matched to a gene. The CDR3 contains 15 residues. The CDR3 here is CASRTGGAPSYGYTF. In DNA, the CDR3 is TGTGCCAGCAGGACAGGGGGCGCCCCCAGCTATGGCTACACCTTC.

The chain has TRBV9 and TRBJ2-1, with a possible D match to TRBD2 (6 bases). Germline V gene data show CDR1 as SGDLS and CDR2 as YYNGEE. The CDR3 is 15 amino acids. The V end lost 2 bases, the J end lost 7 bases, and 16 bases lay between the germline ends. The CDR3 loop is CASSVSGSIENEQFF. Written as DNA, the CDR3 is TGTGCCAGCAGCGTTAGCGGATCAATAGAGAATGAGCAGTTCTTC.

This chain joins TRBV20-1 and TRBJ2-7; no reliable D call. Trimming removed 1 base at V and 5 bases at J, with 3 bases between. The CDR3 is made up of 10 amino acids. Germline loops: CDR1 DFQATT, CDR2 SNEGSKA (reference sequence). The CDR3 DNA reads TGCAGTGCTAGAGTCCACGAGCAGTACTTC. As protein: CSARVHEQYF.

The table lists this clone with a count of one. The chain combines TRBV27 with TRBJ2-3; the D is unclear. The CDR3 extends over 14 amino acids. Between the trimmed V and J ends, which lost 4 bases and 1 base, there was a span of 9 bases. CDR1 MNHEY and CDR2 SMNVEV come from the germline V gene (reference sequence). As DNA, the CDR3 is TGTGCCAGCAGTTCCCCCAGCGGCACAGATACGCAGTATTTT. Its protein is CASSSPSGTDTQYF.

The CDR3 is CSVRGGLAGDDEQFF. CDR3 nucleotides: TGCAGCGTCCGAGGGGGACTAGCGGGAGACGATGAGCAGTTCTTC. The J gene is TRBJ2-1, the V gene TRBV29-1, with TRBD2 matching 14 bases. Germline CDR1 reads SQVTM; CDR2 reads ANQGSEA. V lost 6 bases and J lost 8; bases outside the gene matches: 9. This CDR3 comprises 15 residues.

This clone has only one observation. The chain links TRBV7-8 to TRBJ2-7; TRBD1 aligns across 7 bases. With V trimmed by 5 bases and J by 6 bases, 10 bases remained unmatched. Per germline, CDR1 SGHVS and CDR2 FQNEAQ. The CDR3 totals 14 residues. The CDR3 sequence is CASSPRQGRSEQYF. The CDR3 DNA reads as TGTGCCAGCAGCCCGCGACAGGGTCGAAGCGAGCAGTACTTC.

The chain is built from TRBV4-3 and TRBJ2-1; maybe TRBD1 (5 bases). Germline V gene lookup returns CDR1 LGHNA and CDR2 YSLEER. The CDR3 is made up of 13 amino acids. V was trimmed by 6 bases and J by 4 bases, leaving 10 bases between them. CDR3 nucleotide sequence: TGCGCCAGCAGTCCCGACAGTTACAATGAGCAGTTCTTC. Its protein product is CASSPDSYNEQFF.